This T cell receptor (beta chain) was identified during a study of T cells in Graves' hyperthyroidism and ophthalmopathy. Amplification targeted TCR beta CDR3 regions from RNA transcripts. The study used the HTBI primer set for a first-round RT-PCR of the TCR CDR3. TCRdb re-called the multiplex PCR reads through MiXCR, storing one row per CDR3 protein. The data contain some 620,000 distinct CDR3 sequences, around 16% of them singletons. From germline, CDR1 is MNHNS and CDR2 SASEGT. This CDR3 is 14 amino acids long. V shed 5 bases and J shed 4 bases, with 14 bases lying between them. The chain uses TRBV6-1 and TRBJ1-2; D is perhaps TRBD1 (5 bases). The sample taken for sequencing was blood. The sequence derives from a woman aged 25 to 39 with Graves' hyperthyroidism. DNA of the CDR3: TGTGCCAGCAGTAAAGGTCCGGGGCGCTATGGCTACACCTTC. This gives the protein CASSKGPGRYGYTF.